This is a list of T cell receptor beta chains from one sample in a study of blood T cell repertoires in COVID-19. Only in-frame clones appear in the TCRdb table, and some are missing; sequencing was by immunoSEQ multiplex PCR. The repertoire includes 250,000 to 350,000 clones, around 90% of them detected once, and around 4.5% sits in the top ten. The sample consisted of PBMCs or T cells enriched from blood (not recorded which). These receptors originate from a woman in her late teens or twenties with acute COVID-19. The CDR3 runs from the conserved cysteine through the conserved F or W. Fields, in order: D gene, V gene, J gene, clone size, CDR3 protein, CDR3 DNA. A D gene is named only where the DNA matches it firmly. The listing skips clone size in some rows; elsewhere it reads once, few, many or a size class.

>.|TRBV7-9|TRBJ1-5|once
CASSFLDQPQHF
TGTGCCAGCAGCTTTTTAGATCAGCCCCAGCATTTT
>TRBD2|TRBV9|TRBJ2-2|.
CASSSPTLAGTGELFF
TGTGCCAGCAGCTCCCCCACGCTAGCGGGGACCGGGGAGCTGTTTTTT
>TRBD1|TRBV19|TRBJ1-1|.
CASSKGQGFMNTEAFF
TGTGCCAGTAGTAAAGGACAGGGCTTCATGAACACTGAAGCTTTCTTT
>TRBD2|TRBV5-4|TRBJ2-1|.
CASSLAGGLAVYNEQFF
TGTGCCAGCAGCTTGGCCGGGGGACTAGCGGTCTACAATGAGCAGTTCTTC
>.|TRBV5-1|TRBJ1-4|.
CASSPGGYNEKLFF
TGCGCCAGCAGCCCGGGGGGTTATAATGAAAAACTGTTTTTT
>TRBD1|TRBV24-1|TRBJ2-7|.
CATSGLTGGEYEQYF
TGTGCCACCAGTGGTCTGACAGGGGGGGAGTACGAGCAGTACTTC
>TRBD2|TRBV7-2|TRBJ2-2|.
CASSLGGRTNTGELFF
TGTGCCAGCAGCTTGGGCGGGAGGACAAACACCGGGGAGCTGTTTTTT
>TRBD1|TRBV28|TRBJ1-2|few
CASSPPGQGHGYTF
TGTGCCAGCAGCCCTCCGGGACAGGGGCACGGCTACACCTTC
>TRBD2|TRBV15|TRBJ2-7|.
CATSGADGGSYEQYF
TGTGCCACCAGCGGTGCTGATGGCGGGAGCTACGAGCAGTACTTC
>TRBD1|TRBV19|TRBJ1-2|.
CASSIDRVGYGYTF
TGTGCCAGTAGTATCGACAGGGTGGGCTATGGCTACACCTTC
>.|TRBV27|TRBJ1-5|.
CASSFSRNQPQHF
TGTGCCAGCAGTTTTAGTCGGAATCAGCCCCAGCATTTT
>TRBD2|TRBV28|TRBJ2-1|.
CASSPGTSGNYNEQFF
TGTGCCAGCAGTCCCGGGACTAGCGGGAACTACAATGAGCAGTTCTTC
>TRBD2|TRBV28|TRBJ2-3|.
CASSTSGSLTDTQYF
TGTGCCAGCAGTACAAGCGGGAGTTTGACAGATACGCAGTATTTT
>.|TRBV9|TRBJ1-3|.
CASSVEGGRSGNTIYF
TGTGCCAGCAGCGTAGAAGGGGGACGTTCTGGAAACACCATATATTTT
>.|TRBV3-1/TRBV3-2|TRBJ1-5|.
CASSQEKGVQPQHF
TGTGCCAGCAGCCAAGAGAAGGGGGTTCAGCCCCAGCATTTT
>.|TRBV7-6|TRBJ1-2|few
CASSQRSHGYTF
TGTGCCAGCAGCCAACGAAGCCATGGCTACACCTTC
>.|TRBV10-3|TRBJ1-4|.
CAISDTRVREKLFF
TGTGCCATCAGCGATACCAGGGTCAGGGAAAAACTGTTTTTT
>.|TRBV6-5|TRBJ1-1|.
CASSLTGVNTEAFF
TGTGCCAGCAGCCTGACAGGAGTGAACACTGAAGCTTTCTTT
>TRBD1|TRBV7-9|TRBJ1-3|few
CASSLPQTGPGNTIYF
TGTGCCAGCAGCTTGCCTCAGACAGGGCCTGGAAACACCATATATTTT
>.|TRBV10-3|TRBJ1-1|.
CAISPVARVHTEAFF
TGTGCCATCAGCCCCGTTGCCCGGGTGCACACTGAAGCTTTCTTT
>TRBD1|TRBV14|TRBJ1-2|.
CASSQTGVGYGYTF
TGTGCCAGCAGCCAAACAGGGGTTGGTTATGGCTACACCTTC
>.|TRBV6-6|TRBJ1-3|.
CASSQSYSGNTIYF
TGTGCCAGCAGTCAGAGTTACTCTGGAAACACCATATATTTT
>.|TRBV18|TRBJ2-3|.
CASSPLGVGDTQYF
TGTGCCAGCTCACCGTTAGGGGTAGGAGATACGCAGTATTTT
>.|TRBV11-2|TRBJ1-6|.
CASSTPFGQGSPLHF
TGTGCCAGCAGCACTCCGTTCGGGCAGGGATCACCCCTCCACTTT
>TRBD1|TRBV5-8|TRBJ2-4|once
CASSARTGEDIQYF
TGTGCCAGCAGCGCTCGGACAGGGGAGGACATTCAGTACTTC
>.|TRBV2|TRBJ2-3|.
CASSARGTDTQYF
TGTGCCAGCAGTGCGAGGGGCACAGATACGCAGTATTTT
>.|TRBV11-3|TRBJ1-2|.
CASTVGGTATANYGYTF
TGTGCCAGCACCGTCGGAGGGACCGCTACAGCTAACTATGGCTACACCTTC
>TRBD1|TRBV5-8|TRBJ1-1|.
CASSSTGGWTEAFF
TGTGCCAGCAGCTCAACAGGGGGCTGGACTGAAGCTTTCTTT
>.|TRBV7-9|TRBJ1-4|.
CASSLWGPREKLFF
TGTGCCAGCAGCTTATGGGGGCCTAGAGAAAAACTGTTTTTT
>TRBD1|TRBV7-9|TRBJ2-5|.
CASSVPGTAQETQYF
TGTGCCAGCAGCGTACCCGGGACAGCTCAAGAGACCCAGTACTTC
>TRBD1|TRBV28|TRBJ1-6|.
CASSDTGQGTFTLHF
TGTGCCAGCAGTGATACGGGACAGGGGACATTCACCCTCCACTTT
>.|TRBV24-1|TRBJ1-2|.
CATSSDYGYTF
TGTGCCACCAGTTCTGACTATGGCTACACCTTC
>.|TRBV7-9|TRBJ1-2|few
CASSFGVGGVWTF
TGTGCCAGCAGCTTCGGTGTTGGCGGTGTGTGGACCTTC
>.|TRBV9|TRBJ1-1|.
CASSPSGEGTEAFF
TGTGCCAGCAGCCCTTCTGGGGAGGGCACTGAAGCTTTCTTT
>TRBD2|TRBV7-9|TRBJ2-3|.
CASSLQLAGGTDTQYF
TGTGCCAGCAGCTTACAGCTAGCGGGAGGAACAGATACGCAGTATTTT
>TRBD1|TRBV11-1|TRBJ2-7|.
CASSLPDRGTYEQYF
TGTGCCAGCAGCTTACCGGACAGGGGCACCTACGAGCAGTACTTC
>.|TRBV30|TRBJ1-6|.
CAWSVRGTLHF
TGTGCCTGGAGTGTCCGGGGTACCCTCCACTTT
>TRBD2|TRBV15|TRBJ2-7|.
CATSREGGSGQYF
TGTGCCACCAGCAGAGAGGGAGGGAGCGGGCAGTACTTC
>.|TRBV28|TRBJ2-7|.
CASTPSDRGGYEQYF
TGTGCCAGCACGCCCTCAGACAGGGGAGGGTACGAGCAGTACTTC
>.|TRBV9|TRBJ2-1|.
CASSPPRRGGDEQFF
TGTGCCAGCAGCCCCCCCCGAAGGGGGGGTGATGAGCAGTTCTTC
>TRBD1|TRBV4-1|TRBJ1-2|.
CASSQKTGLNYGYTF
TGCGCCAGCAGCCAAAAGACAGGGCTTAACTATGGCTACACCTTC
>TRBD2|TRBV19|TRBJ2-7|.
CASTGGSNYEQYF
TGTGCCAGTACCGGCGGGAGTAACTACGAGCAGTACTTC
>.|TRBV7-9|TRBJ2-7|.
CASSVGHVLSYEQYF
TGTGCCAGCAGCGTGGGACACGTTCTATCCTACGAGCAGTACTTC
>.|TRBV6-2/TRBV6-3|TRBJ1-1|.
CASSPRFMLDTEAFF
TGTGCCAGCAGCCCGAGATTTATGTTGGACACTGAAGCTTTCTTT
>TRBD1|TRBV19|TRBJ1-1|.
CASSTRTGGGEAFF
TGTGCCAGTAGTACCCGGACAGGGGGCGGTGAAGCTTTCTTT
>TRBD1|TRBV19|TRBJ2-5|.
CASSAWDREETQYF
TGTGCCAGTAGCGCCTGGGACAGGGAAGAGACCCAGTACTTC
>TRBD2|TRBV30|TRBJ2-7|.
CAWSVFVGGDEQYF
TGTGCCTGGAGTGTATTCGTTGGGGGGGACGAGCAGTACTTC
>.|TRBV2|TRBJ1-2|.
CASSGRQSPYGYTF
TGTGCCAGCAGTGGGAGGCAGTCCCCCTATGGCTACACCTTC
>.|TRBV7-9|TRBJ2-3|.
CASSLRDRAVSSTDTQYF
TGTGCCAGCAGCTTGAGGGATAGGGCCGTATCTAGCACAGATACGCAGTATTTT
>TRBD2|TRBV3-1/TRBV3-2|TRBJ2-1|.
CASSPGLAGGGNEQFF
TGTGCCAGCAGCCCGGGACTAGCGGGAGGAGGTAATGAGCAGTTCTTC